This TCR beta chain was observed in a study of T-cell memory formation after mild COVID-19. This clonotype was observed at least ten times. TCRdb recomputed calls from the 5' RACE reads with MiXCR, one row per CDR3 protein. The sample has fewer than 15,000 distinct CDR3 sequences; around 12% are singletons. Sequenced sample: PBMCs or a T cell subset sorted from them (not recorded which). The receptor was isolated from an adult woman who had mild COVID-19 (a few samples of this study predate the infection). Cell type and time point are not known.

CDR3 residues: CASSSPPGLRVYEQYF. The DNA for the CDR3 is TGTGCCAGCAGTTCCCCACCGGGCCTTAGAGTCTACGAGCAGTACTTC. J is TRBJ2-7 and V is TRBV12-3 or TRBV12-4; D is undetermined. This CDR3 region has 16 residues. V was pared by 4 bases and J by 3 bases, with 19 bases between.